This TCR beta chain derives from a study of control samples from healthy donors and cancer patients. The V gene end was trimmed by 5 bases and the J gene end by 2 bases; junction bases not matched to a gene: 9. This CDR3 has 16 amino acids. Germline CDR1 reads LNHDA; CDR2 reads SQIVND (reference sequence). Method: immunoSEQ multiplex PCR; TCRdb's copy keeps in-frame clones and lacks some. This table has 85,000 to 95,000 clones, 88% appearing once. The chain carries TRBV19 and TRBJ2-1; 7 nucleotides match TRBD1. The TCR comes from a woman aged 70-85 years in good health. The sample consisted of blood. The CDR3, as DNA: TGTGCCAGTAGTCCCCAAGGGGACAGAGCCTACAATGAGCAGTTCTTC. Its protein product is CASSPQGDRAYNEQFF. The whole variable domain, filled in from reference TRBV19 and TRBJ2-1, reads DGGITQSPKYLFRKEGQNVTLSCEQNLNHDAMYWYRQDPGQGLRLIYYSQIVNDFQKGDIAEGYSVSREKKESFPLTVTSAQKNPTAFYLCASSPQGDRAYNEQFFGPGTRLTVL.